The 32 T cell receptor beta chains in this list originate from one sample, sequenced in a study of T cells in localized non-small cell lung cancer. TCRdb's table, derived via immunoSEQ multiplex PCR, lists solely in-frame clones and lacks some. The data show some 30,000 clones, 75% to 95% seen once. This material consisted of peripheral blood mononuclear cells, taken before any cancer treatment. All receptors come from a female donor aged 60 or older with stage II lung adenocarcinoma.

The chain couples TRBV11-2 to TRBJ2-7; D unclear. Germline lookup yields CDR1 SGHAT and CDR2 FQNNGV. This CDR3 is built from 15 residues. The V and J ends lost 1 base and 1 base respectively, with 11 bases between them. The CDR3 bases are TGTGCCAGCAGCTTAGCGATTGGCCTTTCCTACGAGCAGTACTTC. Its translation is CASSLAIGLSYEQYF.

This chain connects TRBV7-8 to TRBJ1-3; TRBD1 aligns across 8 bases. Losses at the gene ends were 0 bases for V and 3 bases for J; bases not matched to a gene: 4. CDR3 length: 16 residues. Germline lookup yields CDR1 SGHVS and CDR2 FQNEAQ. The CDR3 region has the DNA TGTGCCAGCAGCTTAGCGCAGGGGGCGAATGGAAACACCATATATTTT. Translating it yields CASSLAQGANGNTIYF. The whole variable domain, filled in from reference TRBV7-8 and TRBJ1-3, reads GAGVSQSPRYKVAKRGQDVALRCDPISGHVSLFWYQQALGQGPEFLTYFQNEAQLDKSGLPSDRFFAERPEGSVSTLKIQRTQQEDSAVYLCASSLAQGANGNTIYFGEGSWLTVV.

The chain uses TRBV5-1 and TRBJ1-1; no firm D call. V lost 4 bases to trimming and J lost 7 bases, with 17 bases between them. The CDR3 covers 14 residues. Germline V lookup: CDR1 SGHRS, CDR2 YFSETQ. DNA for the CDR3: TGCGCCAGCAGCCCCGGGCCTATAGGCGGTGAAGCTTTCTTT. It is translated as CASSPGPIGGEAFF.

V and J are TRBV7-9 and TRBJ2-1; D call uncertain. CDR3 length equals 11 residues. Germline V CDR1 and CDR2: SEHNR, FQNEAQ (reference sequence). The V end lost 3 bases, the J end lost 7 bases, and 4 bases lay between the germline ends. The CDR3 spells CASSLVNEQFF. The CDR3 bases are TGTGCCAGCAGCTTGGTTAATGAGCAGTTCTTC.

The V call is TRBV18, the J call TRBJ1-3; TRBD1 matches 10 bases. Germline V gene data show CDR1 as KGHSH and CDR2 as LQKENI. The J segment lost 0 bases and the V segment lost 6 bases, leaving 5 bases of the junction unmatched. The CDR3 consists of 16 residues. The CDR3 coding sequence is TGTGCCAGCTCTCCCGACAGGGGGCCCTCTGGAAACACCATATATTTT. Translation gives CASSPDRGPSGNTIYF.

This chain connects TRBV4-1 to TRBJ2-7, with 10 bases lining up with TRBD1. V shed 1 base, J shed 2 bases, and the junction held 2 bases outside the gene matches. This CDR3 region has 15 residues. Per the germline V gene, CDR1 is MGHRA and CDR2 is YSYEKL. The chain's CDR3 is CASSQAGTGAYEQYF. The CDR3 nucleotides are TGCGCCAGCAGCCAAGCCGGGACAGGGGCCTACGAGCAGTACTTC.

The chain joins TRBV7-2 to TRBJ1-6; possibly TRBD1 for D (6 bases). Germline V CDR1 and CDR2: SGHTA, FQGNSA. The CDR3 consists of 15 residues. V was trimmed by 4 bases and J by 4 bases, leaving 11 bases between them. CDR3 nucleotides: TGTGCCAGCAGCTCCCCGACAGGTTATAATTCACCCCTCCACTTT. Translated: CASSSPTGYNSPLHF. Filled out from reference TRBV7-2 and TRBJ1-6, the complete variable domain reads GAGVSQSPSNKVTEKGKDVELRCDPISGHTALYWYRQSLGQGLEFLIYFQGNSAPDKSGLPSDRFSAERTGGSVSTLTIQRTQQEDSAVYLCASSSPTGYNSPLHFGNGTRLTVT.

The chain recombines TRBV2 with TRBJ1-6; no clear D. Germline CDR1 is SNHLY and CDR2 is FYNNEI. The CDR3 sequence is 13 residues long. The V end lost 2 bases, the J end lost 5 bases, and 4 bases lay between the germline ends. CDR3 region: CASSETNNSPLHF. The DNA of the CDR3 is TGTGCCAGCAGTGAAACTAATAATTCACCCCTCCACTTT.

The chain employs TRBV7-2 and TRBJ2-7; perhaps D is TRBD1 or TRBD2 (5 bases each). Germline CDR1 SGHTA, CDR2 FQGNSA. The CDR3 covers 14 residues. V lost 0 bases to trimming and J lost 6 bases, with 12 bases between them. CDR3 bases: TGTGCCAGCAGCTTAGCGTATGAGGGGCGCGAGCAGTACTTC. Translating it yields CASSLAYEGREQYF.

The DNA of the CDR3 is TGTGCCAGCAGCCTGACGGAGATCTCTACTGAGCAGTTCTTC. Residues: CASSLTEISTEQFF. The V call is TRBV7-2, the J call TRBJ2-1; the D is unclear. Trimming pared 5 bases from V and 9 bases from J, leaving 17 bases between. Germline V CDR1 and CDR2: SGHTA, FQGNSA. The CDR3 has 14 residues.

The chain has TRBV11-2 and TRBJ2-7, with D perhaps matching TRBD1 (7 bases). Germline V gene lookup returns CDR1 SGHAT and CDR2 FQNNGV. Trimming shortened V by 5 bases and J by 6 bases, and 20 bases separated the two germline ends. The CDR3 extends over 15 amino acids. This CDR3 is CASSPLEGAQSEQYF. For the CDR3, the DNA is TGTGCCAGCAGCCCCCTGGAGGGGGCTCAGAGCGAGCAGTACTTC. The whole variable domain, remainder taken from reference TRBV11-2 and TRBJ2-7, is EAGVAQSPRYKIIEKRQSVAFWCNPISGHATLYWYQQILGQGPKLLIQFQNNGVVDDSQLPKDRFSAERLKGVDSTLKIQPAKLEDSAVYLCASSPLEGAQSEQYFGPGTRLTVT.

The chain joins TRBV5-1 to TRBJ2-7; 12 nucleotides agree with TRBD2. CDR3 length equals 15 residues. Unmatched junction bases numbered 9, after V lost 6 bases and J lost 5 bases. Germline V gene data show CDR1 as SGHRS and CDR2 as YFSETQ. CDR3 sequence reads: CASNTMGLAGDEQYF. CDR3 DNA: TGCGCCAGCAACACAATGGGACTAGCGGGCGACGAGCAGTACTTC.

This clone turned up a few times. The rearrangement links TRBV10-1 to TRBJ1-2, with 8 nucleotides matching TRBD1. Germline lookup yields CDR1 WNHNN and CDR2 SYGVQD (reference sequence). J was trimmed by 6 bases and V by 3 bases; bases with no gene match: 9. The CDR3 consists of 15 residues. The DNA for the CDR3 is TGCGCCAGCAGTGAAAGCCGGACAGGGAGAGATGGCTACACCTTC. Residues: CASSESRTGRDGYTF.

This rearrangement joins TRBV5-4 to TRBJ2-1; 12 nucleotides line up with TRBD2. Germline V gene data show CDR1 as SGHNT and CDR2 as YYREEE (reference sequence). J gave up 7 bases and V 5 bases, and 10 bases lay outside the gene matches. This CDR3 spans 16 amino acids. The CDR3 loop reads CASSFGLAGNWNEQFF. CDR3 in DNA: TGTGCCAGCAGTTTTGGACTAGCGGGGAATTGGAATGAGCAGTTCTTC. Full variable domain (missing parts from reference TRBV5-4 and TRBJ2-1): ETGVTQSPTHLIKTRGQQVTLRCSSQSGHNTVSWYQQALGQGPQFIFQYYREEENGRGNFPPRFSGLQFPNYSSELNVNALELDDSALYLCASSFGLAGNWNEQFFGPGTRLTVL.

This rearrangement joins TRBV28 to TRBJ2-7; no clear D. Trimming pared 1 base from V and 5 bases from J, leaving 6 bases between. From germline, CDR1 is MDHEN and CDR2 SYDVKM. There are 12 residues in the CDR3. The CDR3 DNA reads as TGTGCCAGCAGTTTATACGCGAACGAGCAGTACTTC. Its protein is CASSLYANEQYF.

The rearrangement links TRBV19 to TRBJ2-1; tentatively, D is TRBD1 or TRBD2 (5 bases each). V was pared by 0 bases and J by 8 bases, with 20 bases between. CDR1 and CDR2 from the germline V gene are LNHDA and SQIVND (reference sequence). The CDR3 length is 17 residues. In nucleotides, the CDR3 is TGTGCCAGTAGTATAGATCATATATCAGGGACGGGCGATGAGCAGTTCTTC. Translation: CASSIDHISGTGDEQFF. Full variable domain (rest looked up from reference TRBV19 and TRBJ2-1): DGGITQSPKYLFRKEGQNVTLSCEQNLNHDAMYWYRQDPGQGLRLIYYSQIVNDFQKGDIAEGYSVSREKKESFPLTVTSAQKNPTAFYLCASSIDHISGTGDEQFFGPGTRLTVL.

The chain employs TRBV5-1 and TRBJ1-3; D is undetermined. This CDR3 has 12 amino acids. Deletions cut 5 bases from V and 4 bases from J, with 7 bases between. Germline V CDR1 and CDR2: SGHRS, YFSETQ. The CDR3 loop is CASSPGGNTIYF. The CDR3 DNA sequence: TGCGCCAGCAGTCCCGGGGGAAACACCATATATTTT.

This clone was observed a single time. The chain carries TRBV18 and TRBJ2-7; D gene ambiguous. The germline gives CDR1 KGHSH, CDR2 LQKENI. This CDR3 has 13 residues. Trimming pared 5 bases from V and 2 bases from J, leaving 10 bases between. The CDR3 DNA follows: TGTGCCAGCTCAACACAGCCAACCTACGAGCAGTACTTC. Translation gives CASSTQPTYEQYF. The variable domain in full, completed from reference TRBV18 and TRBJ2-7, reads NAGVMQNPRHLVRRRGQEARLRCSPMKGHSHVYWYRQLPEEGLKFMVYLQKENIIDESGMPKERFSAEFPKEGPSILRIQQVVRGDSAAYFCASSTQPTYEQYFGPGTRLTVT.

The V gene is TRBV12-5, the J gene TRBJ1-5, with D maybe TRBD1 (6 bases). Germline CDR1 and CDR2: LGHNT and FRNRAP. Between the trimmed V and J ends, which lost 7 bases and 7 bases, there was a span of 11 bases. The CDR3 runs 12 residues. The CDR3 protein is CASALDRQPQHF. The CDR3 nucleotides read TGTGCTAGTGCCTTGGACAGACAGCCCCAGCATTTT.

The chain couples TRBV19 to TRBJ1-2; D ambiguous. V lost 3 bases and J 3 bases, leaving 8 bases between the germline ends. This CDR3 has 13 amino acids. Germline V CDR1 and CDR2: LNHDA, SQIVND (reference sequence). In DNA form, the CDR3 reads TGTGCCAGTAGTATGATTGCAGACTATGGCTACACCTTC. Protein sequence: CASSMIADYGYTF.

The chain employs TRBV30 and TRBJ2-3; D gene ambiguous. CDR1 is GTSNPN, CDR2 SVGIG, per germline (reference sequence). This CDR3 has 13 residues. The germline V and J ends were trimmed by 3 bases and 0 bases, with 7 bases remaining between them. The CDR3, as DNA: TGTGCCTGGAGACAGCCTAGCACAGATACGCAGTATTTT. Residues: CAWRQPSTDTQYF.

The chain employs TRBV10-3 and TRBJ2-7, with 9 bases that match TRBD2. CDR1 is ENHRY, CDR2 SYGVKD, per germline. This CDR3 has 14 amino acids. V shed 6 bases, J shed 0 bases, and the junction held 3 bases outside the gene matches. This CDR3 reads CAIREREASYEQYF. The DNA of the CDR3 is TGTGCCATCAGGGAGCGGGAGGCCTCCTACGAGCAGTACTTC.

This clone was recorded once. One end of the junction varies from germline; a read error may be responsible. The chain employs TRBV6-1 and TRBJ1-5, with D hard to call. The CDR3 spans 12 residues. Germline V gene data show CDR1 as MNHNS and CDR2 as SASEGT. The CDR3 protein is CVSKEGNQPQHF. The CDR3 DNA reads TGTGTCAGCAAGGAAGGGAATCAGCCCCAGCATTTT.

The CDR3 loop reads CASSYPEDEQFF. In DNA form, the CDR3 reads TGTGCCAGCAGTTACCCTGAGGATGAGCAGTTCTTC. The chain links TRBV6-5 to TRBJ2-1, with unresolved D. Trimming took 2 bases from V and 8 from J, leaving 7 bases between them. CDR3 length: 12 amino acids. The germline V gene encodes CDR1 MNHEY and CDR2 SVGAGI.

CDR3 in amino acids: CAWSYENQPQHF. DNA for the CDR3: TGTGCCTGGAGTTATGAAAATCAGCCCCAGCATTTT. V is TRBV30 and J is TRBJ1-5; no clear D gene. V gave up 2 bases and J gave up 4 bases, with 6 bases separating them. The CDR3 runs to 12 residues. Germline CDR1 GTSNPN, CDR2 SVGIG (reference sequence).

The V call is TRBV9, the J call TRBJ2-3, with 10 bases matching TRBD1. Germline V CDR1 and CDR2: SGDLS, YYNGEE. The CDR3 is made up of 16 amino acids. V was pared by 0 bases and J by 1 base, with 2 bases of the junction left unmatched. The CDR3 DNA follows: TGTGCCAGCAGCGTAGGGGGGACAGGGGGCACAGATACGCAGTATTTT. It translates to CASSVGGTGGTDTQYF. Together with reference TRBV9 and TRBJ2-3, the CDR3 gives the full variable domain: DSGVTQTPKHLITATGQRVTLRCSPRSGDLSVYWYQQSLDQGLQFLIQYYNGEERAKGNILERFSAQQFPDLHSELNLSSLELGDSALYFCASSVGGTGGTDTQYFGPGTRLTVL.

This chain connects TRBV6-5 to TRBJ2-7; D gene uncertain. CDR1 is MNHEY, CDR2 SVGAGI, per germline. Trimming removed 2 bases at V and 7 bases at J, with 12 bases between. The CDR3 contains 13 residues. The DNA of the CDR3 is TGTGCCAGCAGTTACAATAGAGGAGAGGAGCAGTACTTC. This translates into CASSYNRGEEQYF.

The chain carries TRBV4-2 and TRBJ1-6; no clear D. Germline lookup yields CDR1 LGHNA and CDR2 YNFKEQ. Between the trimmed V and J ends, which lost 1 base and 9 bases, there was a span of 16 bases. The CDR3 spans 16 residues. The CDR3 bases are TGTGCCAGCAGCCAAGGGCCTGGGAGCCTGGGTTCACCCCTCCACTTT. This encodes CASSQGPGSLGSPLHF.

This chain joins TRBV11-2 and TRBJ2-7, with D possibly matching TRBD2 (5 bases). Germline-derived CDR1 and CDR2 are SGHAT and FQNNGV. Trimming took off 8 bases at V and 12 bases at J, with 23 bases between the two ends. This CDR3 has 13 amino acids. The CDR3 region is CASAARVGRIPYF. The CDR3 DNA sequence: TGTGCCAGCGCGGCGAGGGTTGGAAGGATCCCGTACTTC.

This clone was observed a single time. The chain joins TRBV11-2 to TRBJ2-2; the match to TRBD2 covers 10 bases. V gave up 5 bases and J gave up 1 base; unmatched junction bases: 4. Per germline, CDR1 SGHAT and CDR2 FQNNGV. The CDR3 consists of 16 residues. CDR3 in DNA: TGTGCCAGCAGCCCTAGGACTAGCGGGAACACCGGGGAGCTGTTTTTT. This encodes CASSPRTSGNTGELFF.

The CDR3 coding sequence is TGTGCCAGCAGTTTAGGGCTGACCTCTGGGGCCAACGTCCTGACTTTC. The encoded protein is CASSLGLTSGANVLTF. V is TRBV27 and J is TRBJ2-6; D is uncertain. Germline loops: CDR1 MNHEY, CDR2 SMNVEV (reference sequence). This CDR3 comprises 16 residues. V was shortened by 2 bases and J by 0 bases, with 8 bases between the two germline ends.

This clone was counted a single time. The chain has TRBV7-2 and TRBJ1-6; D uncertain. V shed 5 bases and J shed 15 bases, with 17 bases lying between them. The germline gives CDR1 SGHTA, CDR2 FQGNSA. The CDR3 spans 13 residues. CDR3 amino acids: CASSPRGPRDLHF. As DNA, the CDR3 is TGTGCCAGCAGCCCCCGTGGCCCTCGGGACCTCCACTTT.